The next 5 T cell receptor beta chains were all read from a single sample in a study of vaccination effects on CD4 cells after COVID-19. Before sequencing took place, the ViraFEST assay used viral peptide pools to expand antigen-specific CD4+ T cells. CD4+ T cells were isolated after around 9 days of culture. Their antigens are not known. Sequencing was performed with immunoSEQ multiplex PCR; in TCRdb, only in-frame clones are kept and a portion is missing. The table lists approximately 82,000 clones, approximately 81% of them singletons. The material was CD4+ T cells from PBMCs cultured with HCoV-229E spike peptides, obtained before COVID-19 vaccination. Receptors were obtained from a human donor who received a COVID-19 vaccine.

The rearrangement joins TRBV12-5 to TRBJ2-3, with D uncertain. The CDR3 has 12 amino acids. V was trimmed by 5 bases and J by 0 bases, leaving 3 bases between them. The germline gives CDR1 LGHNT, CDR2 FRNRAP. CDR3 region: CASGPSTDTQYF. CDR3 bases: TGTGCTAGTGGTCCTAGCACAGATACGCAGTATTTT.

The rearrangement joins TRBV24-1 to TRBJ1-5, with D tentatively TRBD1 (5 bases). Germline assignment: CDR1 KGHDR and CDR2 SFDVKD. This CDR3 is built from 15 residues. The V end was cut by 0 bases, the J end by 6 bases, with 11 bases between. CDR3 in amino acids: CATSDLDSAGQPQHF. DNA for the CDR3: TGTGCCACCAGTGATTTGGACAGCGCAGGTCAGCCCCAGCATTTT.

CDR3 protein: CASSLMGGSRETQYF. The CDR3 region has the DNA TGCGCCAGCAGCTTAATGGGGGGGTCCCGGGAGACCCAGTACTTC. The rearrangement uses TRBV5-1 and TRBJ2-5, with 7 bases matching TRBD2. Germline CDR1 SGHRS, CDR2 YFSETQ. This CDR3 region has 15 residues. The V segment lost 2 bases and the J segment 5 bases; nucleotides outside the gene matches: 9.

The genes are TRBV6-2 or TRBV6-3 and TRBJ1-5; D uncertain. Germline V gene lookup returns CDR1 MNHEY and CDR2 SVGEGT. Deletions cut 6 bases from V and 4 bases from J, with 7 bases between. The CDR3 is 12 residues long. For the CDR3, the DNA is TGTGCCAGCAGCACCAAAAATCAGCCCCAGCATTTT. This encodes CASSTKNQPQHF.

This clone has only one observation. The genes are TRBV3-1 (or the pseudogene TRBV3-2) and TRBJ2-6; D uncertain. The germline V and J ends were trimmed by 0 bases and 1 base, with 10 bases remaining between them. The length of the CDR3 is 17 residues. CDR1 and CDR2 from the germline V gene are LGHDT and YNNKEL (reference sequence). The CDR3: CASSQDLSASGANVLTF. CDR3 DNA sequence: TGTGCCAGCAGCCAAGATCTATCAGCATCTGGGGCCAACGTCCTGACTTTC.